The clone carrying this T cell receptor beta chain appeared a few times. The antigen remains unidentified. Clones were read by immunoSEQ multiplex PCR, and TCRdb kept only the in-frame ones, dropping some. The table has about 160,000 clones, 90% seen once. V was clipped by 2 bases and J by 1 base; unmatched bases: 6. Germline loops: CDR1 LNHNV, CDR2 YYDKDF (reference sequence). The CDR3 loop spans 17 amino acids. The record originates from a study of T cell responses to AZD1222 COVID-19 vaccine. Study-wide findings and caveats: At study baseline, merely a handful of AZD1222 recipients were seropositive. In all cases, repertoires were sampled only after the peak T cell response. Regions 160-218 and 743-854 dominated among vaccine-associated CD4 TCRs spanning spike.

This clonotype was sampled from an adult in good health. The V gene is TRBV15, the J gene TRBJ1-1; 11 nucleotides agree with TRBD1. Source: peripheral blood, taken on day 0 of AZD1222 vaccination. CDR3 protein: CATSRFTGQGGNTEAFF. DNA for the CDR3: TGTGCCACCAGCAGATTCACGGGACAGGGGGGGAACACTGAAGCTTTCTTT.